A single sample is the source of the 8 T cell receptor beta chains below, sequenced in a study of cytomegalovirus exposure and HLA in healthy donors. Both 60 Vbeta primers and 13 Jbeta primers went into the PCR. Sequencing used immunoSEQ multiplex PCR; TCRdb keeps in-frame clones, though not all of them. The sample lists more than 95,000 clones; roughly an eighth were seen once. Specimen: PBMCs. These receptor sequences come from a man aged 35 to 55 in good health and CMV-seropositive.

The chain employs TRBV9 and TRBJ2-3; D is possibly TRBD2 (5 bases). The CDR3 contains 16 residues. Trimming shortened V by 0 bases and J by 3 bases, and 14 bases separated the two germline ends. The germline gives CDR1 SGDLS, CDR2 YYNGEE. Written as DNA, the CDR3 is TGTGCCAGCAGCGTAGATTTAGGAGGTGGGACAGATACGCAGTATTTT. This sequence encodes CASSVDLGGGTDTQYF.

The sample holds a few counts of this clone. The chain has TRBV5-1 and TRBJ1-2; 8 bases are a match to TRBD1. The CDR3 covers 13 residues. Looked up from germline, CDR1 is SGHRS and CDR2 is YFSETQ. Trimming at V came to 4 bases and at J to 9 bases, leaving 8 bases not matched to a gene. CDR3 loop: CASSQGTGLSYTF. CDR3 in DNA: TGCGCCAGCAGCCAGGGGACAGGCCTTAGCTACACCTTC.

V usage is TRBV7-2 and J usage is TRBJ2-1; 7 bases are a match to TRBD1. Trimming cost V 5 bases and J 6 bases; bases outside gene matches: 4. The CDR3 totals 13 residues. Looked up from germline, CDR1 is SGHTA and CDR2 is FQGNSA. The CDR3 nucleotides are TGTGCCAGCAGCGCTACAGGGGCCAATGAGCAGTTCTTC. The encoded protein is CASSATGANEQFF.

In the case of this clone: The conserved phenylalanine or tryptophan normally closing the CDR3 is absent here, so this likely arose from a read error. The chain uses TRBV6-4 and TRBJ1-5; 8 positions match TRBD1. V was clipped by 7 bases and J by 7 bases; unmatched bases: 9. The CDR3 sequence is 14 residues long. The germline gives CDR1 MRHNA, CDR2 SNTAGT. CDR3 loop: CASTTDRAGQPQHV. The CDR3 DNA sequence: TGTGCCAGCACTACGGACAGGGCGGGCCAGCCCCAGCATGTT.

There are a few counts of this clone. This chain connects TRBV14 to TRBJ2-1; TRBD2 matches at 11 bases. CDR3 length equals 15 residues. Germline V gene lookup returns CDR1 SGHDN and CDR2 FVKESK. The V gene end was trimmed by 4 bases and the J gene end by 9 bases; junction bases not matched to a gene: 8. CDR3 sequence reads: CASSPTSGSYREQFF. CDR3 bases: TGTGCCAGCAGCCCTACTAGCGGGAGTTATCGTGAGCAGTTCTTC.

This sequence joins TRBV7-2 and TRBJ2-7; 8 positions agree with TRBD1. The CDR3 is made up of 15 amino acids. V lost 2 bases to trimming and J lost 3 bases; unmatched junction nucleotides: 6. CDR1 and CDR2 (germline): SGHTA, FQGNSA. The CDR3 spells CASSLQQGGGYEQYF. CDR3 nucleotide sequence: TGTGCCAGCAGCTTACAACAGGGGGGAGGCTACGAGCAGTACTTC.

This clone was seen a handful of times. Relative to the germline gene, one junction end is altered; a read error may explain this. V gene TRBV7-8 combines with J gene TRBJ1-2; no clear D gene. CDR1 and CDR2 (germline): SGHVS, FQNEAQ. This CDR3 has 15 residues. The CDR3 nucleotides are TGTGTCAGCACCCCCCTCTCACGTCCTGAGTATGGCTACACCTTC. Its protein product is CVSTPLSRPEYGYTF. Complete variable domain (other parts from reference TRBV7-8 and TRBJ1-2): GAGVSQSPRYKVAKRGQDVALRCDPISGHVSLFWYQQALGQGPEFLTYFQNEAQLDKSGLPSDRFFAERPEGSVSTLKIQRTQQEDSAVYLCVSTPLSRPEYGYTFGSGTRLTVV.

The chain combines TRBV5-6 with TRBJ1-1, with TRBD1 as a possible D gene (5 bases). The germline V gene has CDR1 SGHDT and CDR2 YYEEEE. The CDR3 length is 13 residues. Trimming pared 3 bases from V and 0 bases from J, leaving 6 bases between. The chain's CDR3 is CASSSTVNTEAFF. The CDR3 coding sequence is TGTGCCAGCAGCTCGACAGTGAACACTGAAGCTTTCTTT. Combining the CDR3 with reference TRBV5-6 and TRBJ1-1 gives the whole variable domain DAGVTQSPTHLIKTRGQQVTLRCSPKSGHDTVSWYQQALGQGPQFIFQYYEEEERQRGNFPDRFSGHQFPNYSSELNVNALLLGDSALYLCASSSTVNTEAFFGQGTRLTVV.